A selection of T cell receptor beta chains follows, all from one sample in a study of T cells in Graves' hyperthyroidism and ophthalmopathy. One entry per CDR3 protein, called by TCRdb with MiXCR from the multiplex PCR reads. The table includes nearly 600,000 distinct CDR3 sequences, approximately 15% detected once. The sequenced sample consisted of blood. Source of these receptors: a woman aged 25 to 39 with Graves' hyperthyroidism that later progressed to Graves' ophthalmopathy. Both conserved end residues are part of each CDR3. Each record gives: V gene, J gene, D gene, clone size, CDR3 protein, CDR3 DNA. A D gene is named only where the DNA matches it firmly. Size is omitted from some rows. Given values are once, few, many or a class for expanded clones.

V: TRBV3-2; J: TRBJ2-2; D: -; size: few; CDR3: CASSQGEREQLVGTGELFF; DNA: TGTGCCAGCAGCCAAGGGGAGCGGGAGCAGCTAGTTGGCACCGGGGAGCTGTTTTTT
V: TRBV5-1; J: TRBJ1-6; D: -; size: few; CDR3: CASSLGAAYSPLHF; DNA: TGCGCCAGCAGCTTGGGGGCCGCCTATTCACCCCTCCACTTT
V: TRBV27; J: TRBJ1-1; D: -; size: many; CDR3: CASSLRHNTEAFF; DNA: TGTGCCAGCAGTTTGAGACACAACACTGAAGCTTTCTTT
V: TRBV7-2; J: TRBJ2-1; D: TRBD1; size: many; CDR3: CASSLRFPRTGGYNEQFF; DNA: TGTGCCAGCAGCTTAAGATTTCCTCGGACAGGGGGCTACAATGAGCAGTTCTTC
V: TRBV28; J: TRBJ1-6; D: TRBD1; size: many; CDR3: CASRRTQGGYNSPLHF; DNA: TGTGCCAGCAGAAGAACGCAGGGGGGATATAATTCACCCCTCCACTTT
V: TRBV19; J: TRBJ2-7; D: TRBD2; size: few; CDR3: CASSIAGGTQSSYEQYF; DNA: TGTGCCAGTAGTATTGCCGGGGGGACTCAGAGCTCCTACGAGCAGTACTTC
V: TRBV6-2/TRBV6-3; J: TRBJ1-1; D: -; size: many; CDR3: CASSNSFEGAFF; DNA: TGTGCCAGCAGTAACTCCTTTGAAGGGGCTTTCTTT
V: TRBV29-1; J: TRBJ2-1; D: -; size: many; CDR3: CSVEGGSYNEQFF; DNA: TGCAGCGTTGAAGGGGGGTCCTACAATGAGCAGTTCTTC
V: TRBV5-1; J: TRBJ1-1; D: TRBD1; size: many; CDR3: CASSEGQGDTEAFF; DNA: TGCGCCAGCAGCGAGGGACAGGGGGACACTGAAGCTTTCTTT
V: TRBV29-1; J: TRBJ1-5; D: -; size: few; CDR3: CSVGYSGTQNQPQHF; DNA: TGCAGCGTTGGATATTCCGGGACACAAAATCAGCCCCAGCATTTT
V: TRBV18; J: TRBJ2-1; D: -; size: many; CDR3: CASSPRQRVLYNEQFF; DNA: TGTGCCAGCTCACCACGACAAAGGGTCCTTTACAATGAGCAGTTCTTC
V: TRBV28; J: TRBJ2-7; D: -; size: many; CDR3: CASRLGGSSYEQYF; DNA: TGTGCCAGCCGCCTGGGGGGTTCTTCCTACGAGCAGTACTTC
V: TRBV3-1; J: TRBJ1-2; D: -; size: many; CDR3: CASSQHYGYTF; DNA: TGTGCCAGCAGCCAACACTATGGCTACACCTTC
V: TRBV4-1; J: TRBJ2-1; D: TRBD2; size: -; CDR3: CASSQVHERGGINEQFF; DNA: TGCGCCAGCAGCCAAGTTCACGAGCGGGGAGGGATCAATGAGCAGTTCTTC
V: TRBV4-1; J: TRBJ1-4; D: -; size: -; CDR3: CASSLQQPGRATNEKLFF; DNA: TGCGCCAGCAGCCTACAACAACCGGGACGGGCAACTAATGAAAAACTGTTTTTT
V: TRBV28; J: TRBJ2-5; D: TRBD1; size: many; CDR3: CASSFQGAQETQYF; DNA: TGTGCCAGCAGCTTCCAGGGGGCACAAGAGACCCAGTACTTC
V: TRBV6-1; J: TRBJ2-5; D: TRBD1; size: many; CDR3: CASSADREETQYF; DNA: TGTGCCAGCAGTGCGGACAGGGAAGAGACCCAGTACTTC
V: TRBV5-1; J: TRBJ1-4; D: TRBD1; size: many; CDR3: CASRFDGTGAEKLFF; DNA: TGCGCCAGCAGATTCGACGGGACAGGGGCTGAAAAACTGTTTTTT
V: TRBV7-9; J: TRBJ1-1; D: -; size: -; CDR3: CASSQTSDIDTEAFF; DNA: TGTGCCAGCAGCCAAACGTCTGACATCGACACTGAAGCTTTCTTT
V: TRBV7-2; J: TRBJ2-5; D: -; size: -; CDR3: CASTYGTETQYF; DNA: TGTGCCAGCACCTACGGGACGGAGACCCAGTACTTC
V: TRBV27; J: TRBJ2-7; D: -; size: once; CDR3: CASSSQKGLRPYF; DNA: TGTGCCAGCAGCTCCCAAAAGGGACTCCGGCCGTACTTC
V: TRBV28; J: TRBJ2-7; D: -; size: many; CDR3: CASRPGSYEQYF; DNA: TGTGCCAGCAGGCCCGGATCCTACGAGCAGTACTTC
V: TRBV12-3/TRBV12-4; J: TRBJ1-3; D: -; size: -; CDR3: CASILTASGNTIYF; DNA: TGTGCCAGCATCCTTACAGCTTCCGGAAACACCATATATTTT
V: TRBV19; J: TRBJ2-2; D: -; size: -; CDR3: CASTPTSDDLVVSGELFF; DNA: TGTGCCAGTACTCCCACTTCGGACGACCTGGTGGTCTCCGGGGAGCTGTTTTTT
V: TRBV11-2; J: TRBJ2-7; D: -; size: many; CDR3: CASSLDSLSYEQYF; DNA: TGTGCCAGCAGCTTAGACAGCCTTTCCTACGAGCAGTACTTC
V: TRBV4-1; J: TRBJ2-3; D: -; size: -; CDR3: CASSQDPVADTQYF; DNA: TGCGCCAGCAGCCAAGATCCGGTGGCAGATACGCAGTATTTT
V: TRBV25-1; J: TRBJ2-7; D: TRBD1; size: many; CDR3: CASGDRVGYEQYF; DNA: TGTGCCAGCGGAGACAGGGTTGGTTACGAGCAGTACTTC
V: TRBV6-2/TRBV6-3; J: TRBJ1-6; D: -; size: many; CDR3: CASNWEPNSPLHF; DNA: TGTGCCAGCAATTGGGAACCTAACTCACCCCTCCACTTT
V: TRBV10-3; J: TRBJ2-7; D: TRBD1; size: few; CDR3: CAISRGRDSSYEQYF; DNA: TGTGCCATCAGCAGAGGACGGGACAGCTCCTACGAGCAATACTTC
V: TRBV28; J: TRBJ2-7; D: TRBD1; size: -; CDR3: CASSPGSGTGVVGQYF; DNA: TGTGCCAGCAGTCCAGGCTCCGGGACAGGGGTGGTAGGGCAGTACTTC
V: TRBV5-5; J: TRBJ2-3; D: TRBD2; size: few; CDR3: CASSLTREEGADTQYF; DNA: TGTGCCAGCAGCTTGACGCGGGAGGAGGGGGCAGATACGCAGTATTTT
V: TRBV4-3; J: TRBJ2-1; D: -; size: -; CDR3: CASSQEAAFNEQFF; DNA: TGCGCCAGCAGCCAAGAGGCAGCGTTTAATGAGCAGTTCTTC
V: TRBV28; J: TRBJ1-1; D: TRBD1; size: many; CDR3: CASSPGQGWRSTEAFF; DNA: TGTGCCAGCAGCCCGGGACAGGGATGGAGAAGCACTGAAGCTTTCTTT
V: TRBV3-1; J: TRBJ1-1; D: -; size: many; CDR3: CASSQGEGITEAFF; DNA: TGTGCCAGCAGCCAAGGTGAGGGTATCACTGAAGCTTTCTTT
V: TRBV6-2/TRBV6-3; J: TRBJ1-5; D: -; size: -; CDR3: CASSYLQGTSNQPQHF; DNA: TGTGCCAGCAGTTACTTGCAGGGGACTAGCAATCAGCCCCAGCATTTT
V: TRBV27; J: TRBJ1-2; D: TRBD1; size: many; CDR3: CASSPGQAIYGYTF; DNA: TGTGCCAGCAGCCCGGGACAGGCCATCTATGGCTACACCTTC
V: TRBV27; J: TRBJ1-2; D: TRBD1; size: many; CDR3: CASSPQGGDYGYTF; DNA: TGTGCCAGCAGTCCCCAGGGGGGGGACTATGGCTACACCTTC
V: TRBV24-1; J: TRBJ2-1; D: TRBD2; size: many; CDR3: CATSDPTSGSGEQFF; DNA: TGTGCCACCAGTGACCCGACTAGCGGGAGCGGGGAGCAGTTCTTC
V: TRBV20-1; J: TRBJ2-3; D: TRBD2; size: many; CDR3: CSARDLRGADTQYF; DNA: TGCAGTGCTAGAGATTTACGGGGGGCAGATACGCAGTATTTT